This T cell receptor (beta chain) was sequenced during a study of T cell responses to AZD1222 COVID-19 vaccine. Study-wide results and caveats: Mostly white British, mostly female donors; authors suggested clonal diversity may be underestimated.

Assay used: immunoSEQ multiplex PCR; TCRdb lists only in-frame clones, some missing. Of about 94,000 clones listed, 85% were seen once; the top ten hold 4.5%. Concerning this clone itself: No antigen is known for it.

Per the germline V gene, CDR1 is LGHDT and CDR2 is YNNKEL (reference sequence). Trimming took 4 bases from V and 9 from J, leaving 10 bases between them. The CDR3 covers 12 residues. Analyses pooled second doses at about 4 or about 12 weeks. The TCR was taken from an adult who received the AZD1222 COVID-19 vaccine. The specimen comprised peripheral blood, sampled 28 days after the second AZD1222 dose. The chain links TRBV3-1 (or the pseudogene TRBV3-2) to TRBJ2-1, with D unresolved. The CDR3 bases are TGTGCCAGCAGCCCCAATCCCAGTGAGCAGTTCTTC. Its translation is CASSPNPSEQFF.